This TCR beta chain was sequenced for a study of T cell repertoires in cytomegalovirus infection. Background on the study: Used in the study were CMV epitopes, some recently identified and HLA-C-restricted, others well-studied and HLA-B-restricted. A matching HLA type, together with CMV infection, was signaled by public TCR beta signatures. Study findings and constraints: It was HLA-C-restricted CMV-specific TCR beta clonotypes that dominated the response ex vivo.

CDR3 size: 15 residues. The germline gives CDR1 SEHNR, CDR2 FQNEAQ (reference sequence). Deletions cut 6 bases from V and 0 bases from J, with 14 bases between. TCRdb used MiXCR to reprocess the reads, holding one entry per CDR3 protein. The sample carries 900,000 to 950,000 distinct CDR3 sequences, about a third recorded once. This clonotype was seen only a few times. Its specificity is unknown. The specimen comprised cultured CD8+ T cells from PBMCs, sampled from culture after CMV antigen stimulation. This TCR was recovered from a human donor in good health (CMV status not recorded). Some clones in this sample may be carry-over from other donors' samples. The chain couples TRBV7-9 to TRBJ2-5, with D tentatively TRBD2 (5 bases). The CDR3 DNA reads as TGTGCCAGCAGTTACGGGGTGATGTACCAAGAGACCCAGTACTTC. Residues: CASSYGVMYQETQYF.